The rows below give T cell receptor beta chains drawn from one sample of a study of blood T cell repertoires in COVID-19. Assay used: immunoSEQ multiplex PCR; TCRdb lists only in-frame clones, some missing. The table includes 210,000 or so clones, approximately 87% detected once. Input material: peripheral blood. These TCRs come from a woman in her forties or fifties with acute or convalescent COVID-19. CDR3s include the opening cysteine and the closing phenylalanine or tryptophan. D genes are given only for firm matches. The size entry is marked missing in some rows and otherwise reads once, few, many or a size class.

clone_size,j_call,v_call,d_call,cdr3_aa,cdr3_nt
NA,TRBJ1-1,TRBV5-1,TRBD1,CASRWQGGTEAFF,TGCGCCAGCAGATGGCAGGGGGGCACTGAAGCTTTCTTT
NA,TRBJ1-3,TRBV9,TRBD1,CASSLFRQGAGNTIYF,TGTGCCAGCAGCCTCTTCCGACAGGGGGCTGGAAACACCATATATTTT
few,TRBJ1-1,TRBV11-2,NA,CASSLEGGHYEAFF,TGTGCCAGCAGCTTAGAGGGCGGACATTATGAAGCTTTCTTT
NA,TRBJ2-1,TRBV5-4,TRBD2,CASSLTSGGRNEQFF,TGTGCCAGCAGCTTAACTAGCGGGGGCCGCAATGAGCAGTTCTTC
NA,TRBJ2-5,TRBV5-1,TRBD1,CASSSGQPQETQYF,TGCGCCAGCAGCTCGGGACAGCCCCAAGAGACCCAGTACTTC
NA,TRBJ2-2,TRBV9,TRBD2,CASSVVVAGATGELFF,TGTGCCAGCAGCGTAGTCGTAGCGGGAGCCACCGGGGAGCTGTTTTTT
NA,TRBJ2-7,TRBV10-3,TRBD2,CAISALAPSYEQYF,TGTGCCATCAGTGCACTAGCGCCCTCCTACGAGCAGTACTTC
NA,TRBJ1-5,TRBV7-2,NA,CASSEKGGQPQHF,TGTGCCAGCAGCGAGAAGGGGGGGCAGCCCCAGCATTTT
NA,TRBJ2-3,TRBV9,TRBD2,CASSVGSGVTTDTQYF,TGTGCCAGCAGCGTAGGTAGCGGGGTAACTACAGATACGCAGTATTTT
once,TRBJ1-1,TRBV18,NA,CASSPRRGGTEAFF,TGTGCCAGCTCACCACGAAGGGGGGGGACTGAAGCTTTCTTT
once,TRBJ1-2,TRBV7-9,NA,CASSLRDQGQFGYTF,TGTGCCAGCAGCTTAAGAGACCAAGGACAGTTTGGCTACACCTTC
NA,TRBJ2-3,TRBV18,TRBD2,CASSPGLAGATTDTQYF,TGTGCCAGCTCACCAGGTCTAGCGGGAGCGACCACAGATACGCAGTATTTT
NA,TRBJ2-3,TRBV5-1,NA,CASSLISDTQYF,TGCGCCAGCAGCTTAATTTCGGATACGCAGTATTTT
NA,TRBJ2-5,TRBV5-1,TRBD1,CASSRGSYRGQETQYF,TGCGCCAGCAGCCGAGGGTCCTACAGGGGACAAGAGACCCAGTACTTC
NA,TRBJ1-4,TRBV7-9,NA,CASSLPEGLEKLFF,TGTGCCAGCAGCTTACCGGAGGGGCTTGAAAAACTGTTTTTT
NA,TRBJ2-3,TRBV6-5,NA,CASSYSRSSDTQYF,TGTGCCAGCAGTTACTCGAGGTCGTCAGATACGCAGTATTTT
NA,TRBJ2-4,TRBV7-2,NA,CASSVQLAKNIQYF,TGTGCCAGCAGTGTTCAACTAGCCAAAAACATTCAGTACTTC
NA,TRBJ2-2,TRBV5-8,NA,CASSQTGELFF,TGTGCCAGCAGCCAAACCGGGGAGCTGTTTTTT